The 14 T cell receptor beta chains in this list originate from one sample, sequenced in a study of PD-L1 blockade in urothelial cancer. Stated time point: peripheral blood 6 weeks after treatment start. The protocol was immunoSEQ multiplex PCR, while the TCRdb copy is restricted to in-frame clones and leaves out a portion. The sample consists of around 50,000 clones, roughly 88% of them appearing once. The starting material was PBMCs, obtained around atezolizumab (anti-PD-L1) treatment. The receptor source for this set is a man in his forties or fifties with urothelial cancer.

This rearrangement joins TRBV7-9 to TRBJ1-1; possibly TRBD1 for D (5 bases). Trimming shortened V by 2 bases and J by 7 bases, and 8 bases separated the two germline ends. CDR3 length equals 12 residues. Germline loops: CDR1 SEHNR, CDR2 FQNEAQ (reference sequence). The CDR3 protein is CASSLQGIEAFF. CDR3 DNA: TGTGCCAGCAGCTTACAGGGAATTGAAGCTTTCTTT. Full variable domain (rest looked up from reference TRBV7-9 and TRBJ1-1): DTGVSQNPRHKITKRGQNVTFRCDPISEHNRLYWYRQTLGQGPEFLTYFQNEAQLEKSRLLSDRFSAERPKGSFSTLEIQRTEQGDSAMYLCASSLQGIEAFFGQGTRLTVV.

This rearrangement joins TRBV19 to TRBJ1-5, with D possibly TRBD1 on 6 matching bases. The germline V gene has CDR1 LNHDA and CDR2 SQIVND (reference sequence). V was clipped by 6 bases and J by 0 bases, with 12 bases between them. CDR3 length: 15 residues. CDR3 coding DNA: TGTGCCAGTAGAAGTGGGACAAGTAGCAATCAGCCCCAGCATTTT. Translation: CASRSGTSSNQPQHF.

This clone was seen ten or more times. The chain employs TRBV30 and TRBJ2-7; 8 nucleotides match TRBD2. V shed 0 bases, J shed 0 bases, and the junction held 4 bases outside the gene matches. The CDR3 runs to 15 residues. CDR1 GTSNPN and CDR2 SVGIG come from the germline V gene (reference sequence). The chain's CDR3 is CAWSVQRGSSYEQYF. The CDR3 DNA reads TGTGCCTGGAGTGTACAGCGGGGGAGCTCCTACGAGCAGTACTTC.

This sequence joins TRBV5-8 and TRBJ2-7; perhaps TRBD2 as D (6 bases). This CDR3 spans 14 amino acids. The ends were cut back, 3 bases at V and 3 bases at J, with 13 bases in the middle. The germline V gene encodes CDR1 SGHTS and CDR2 YDEGEE. CDR3 sequence: CASSSPGLIYEQYF. CDR3 coding DNA: TGTGCCAGCAGCTCACCGGGACTCATCTACGAGCAGTACTTC.

The CDR3 DNA sequence: TGTGCCACCAGCCCCCGGGGACAGCACTATGGCTACACCTTC. It translates to CATSPRGQHYGYTF. The V gene is TRBV15, the J gene TRBJ1-2, with 7 bases that match TRBD1. Per the germline V gene, CDR1 is LNHNV and CDR2 is YYDKDF (reference sequence). Trimming cost V 5 bases and J 3 bases; bases outside gene matches: 6. The CDR3 sequence is 14 residues long.

The V and J genes are TRBV19 and TRBJ1-1; TRBD1 might be the D (5 bases). In germline, CDR1 is LNHDA, CDR2 SQIVND (reference sequence). The CDR3 length is 16 residues. The V gene lost 1 base and the J gene lost 5 bases, with 17 bases spanning the gap. The CDR3 bases are TGTGCCAGTAGTATAGTGGGAACCCGGGCAGGGACTGAAGCTTTCTTT. It specifies CASSIVGTRAGTEAFF. Full variable domain (outside the CDR3, taken from reference TRBV19 and TRBJ1-1): DGGITQSPKYLFRKEGQNVTLSCEQNLNHDAMYWYRQDPGQGLRLIYYSQIVNDFQKGDIAEGYSVSREKKESFPLTVTSAQKNPTAFYLCASSIVGTRAGTEAFFGQGTRLTVV.

The chain employs TRBV19 and TRBJ2-7; perhaps TRBD2 as D (6 bases). The CDR3 loop spans 14 amino acids. CDR1 is LNHDA, CDR2 SQIVND, per germline (reference sequence). Deletions cut 3 bases from V and 3 bases from J, with 12 bases between. The CDR3 nucleotides read TGTGCCAGTAGTATTTCCGGGGGTAACTACGAGCAGTACTTC. It codes for CASSISGGNYEQYF. Variable domain in full (rest from reference TRBV19 and TRBJ2-7): DGGITQSPKYLFRKEGQNVTLSCEQNLNHDAMYWYRQDPGQGLRLIYYSQIVNDFQKGDIAEGYSVSREKKESFPLTVTSAQKNPTAFYLCASSISGGNYEQYFGPGTRLTVT.

The chain carries TRBV19 and TRBJ1-2; 11 positions agree with TRBD1. CDR1 and CDR2 from the germline V gene are LNHDA and SQIVND (reference sequence). The CDR3 is 14 amino acids. Losses at the gene ends were 8 bases for V and 2 bases for J; bases not matched to a gene: 4. CDR3 loop: CASWGTGGNYGYTF. The DNA of the CDR3 is TGTGCCAGTTGGGGGACAGGGGGAAACTATGGCTACACCTTC.

V is TRBV5-4 and J is TRBJ1-3, with a tentative D call TRBD1 (6 bases). CDR3 length equals 14 residues. Per the germline V gene, CDR1 is SGHNT and CDR2 is YYREEE (reference sequence). V was trimmed by 3 bases and J by 0 bases, leaving 7 bases between them. CDR3 residues: CASSYRASGNTIYF. The CDR3 nucleotides are TGTGCCAGCAGCTACAGGGCCTCTGGAAACACCATATATTTT.

In regard to this clone: In the same sample, other DNA sequences code for this CDR3. V and J are TRBV11-2 and TRBJ1-1; D gene ambiguous. There are 14 residues in the CDR3. Germline values: CDR1 SGHAT, CDR2 FQNNGV. Trimming stripped 5 bases from V and 1 base from J, with 11 bases between. The chain's CDR3 is CASSLGGGNTEAFF. CDR3 coding DNA: TGTGCCAGCAGCCTCGGAGGCGGGAACACTGAAGCTTTCTTT.

The J gene is TRBJ1-2, the V gene TRBV19, with 9 bases matching TRBD1. CDR1 and CDR2 from the germline V gene are LNHDA and SQIVND (reference sequence). V was clipped by 3 bases and J by 6 bases; unmatched bases: 2. CDR3 size: 13 residues. The CDR3 loop reads CASSMGTGNGYTF. CDR3 nucleotides: TGTGCCAGTAGTATGGGGACAGGGAATGGCTACACCTTC.

The chain uses TRBV30 and TRBJ2-3; 14 nucleotides line up with TRBD2. The CDR3 loop spans 18 amino acids. Trimming at V came to 3 bases and at J to 2 bases, leaving 10 bases not matched to a gene. Germline CDR1 and CDR2: GTSNPN and SVGIG (reference sequence). This CDR3 is CAWSPIGTSGGPTDTQYF. CDR3 sequence (DNA): TGTGCCTGGAGCCCTATCGGGACTAGCGGGGGCCCCACAGATACGCAGTATTTT.

The rearrangement uses TRBV9 and TRBJ2-3; 7 bases are shared with TRBD2. The CDR3 totals 19 residues. After removal of 3 bases from V and 4 bases from J, the junction contained 20 bases not matched to a gene. CDR1 and CDR2 (germline): SGDLS, YYNGEE. For the CDR3, the DNA is TGTGCCAGCAGCGACTTAATGGGGCGGGGGTCACGGACTGCAGATACGCAGTATTTT. Its protein is CASSDLMGRGSRTADTQYF.

V usage is TRBV7-9 and J usage is TRBJ2-5, with 10 bases aligning to TRBD2. Trimming at V came to 5 bases and at J to 2 bases, leaving 8 bases not matched to a gene. CDR3 size: 16 residues. The germline V gene has CDR1 SEHNR and CDR2 FQNEAQ (reference sequence). The CDR3 sequence is CASSITSGEPQETQYF. CDR3 bases: TGTGCCAGCAGCATCACTAGCGGGGAGCCACAAGAGACCCAGTACTTC.